A selection of T cell receptor beta chains follows, all from one sample in a study of T cells in Graves' hyperthyroidism and ophthalmopathy. One entry per CDR3 protein results from TCRdb running MiXCR on the multiplex PCR reads. Of some 700,000 distinct CDR3 sequences in the sample, 15% to 20% were seen once. The specimen sequenced was blood. Source of these receptors: a middle-aged man with Graves' hyperthyroidism. The CDR3 runs from the conserved cysteine through the conserved F or W. D genes are given only for firm matches. The size entry is marked missing in some rows and otherwise reads once, few, many or a size class.

J gene	D gene	V gene	clone size	CDR3 protein	CDR3 DNA
TRBJ2-1	TRBD2	TRBV4-1	few	CASSVQLEGLKYNEQFF	TGCGCCAGCAGCGTTCAATTAGAGGGACTAAAATACAATGAGCAGTTCTTC
TRBJ2-1	NA	TRBV5-5	NA	CASSFLQQANNEQFF	TGTGCCAGCAGCTTTCTACAACAGGCGAACAATGAGCAGTTCTTC
TRBJ1-6	NA	TRBV7-9	few	CASSPDMNSPLHF	TGTGCCAGCAGCCCCGACATGAATTCACCCCTCCACTTT
TRBJ1-1	NA	TRBV7-3	many	CASSREVYTEAFF	TGTGCCAGCAGCCGAGAAGTATACACTGAAGCTTTCTTT
TRBJ2-1	TRBD2	TRBV7-3	many	CASSFSGTSYNEQFF	TGTGCCAGCAGTTTTAGCGGGACCTCCTACAATGAGCAGTTCTTC
TRBJ2-7	TRBD1	TRBV30	NA	CAWSLGQAYEQYF	TGTGCCTGGAGTTTGGGACAGGCCTACGAGCAGTACTTC
TRBJ2-5	TRBD1	TRBV19	NA	CASSMGTGAETQYF	TGTGCCAGTAGTATGGGGACAGGGGCGGAGACCCAGTACTTC
TRBJ2-2	NA	TRBV3-1	NA	CASSPELGTGELFF	TGTGCCAGCAGCCCCGAGCTTGGGACGGGGGAGCTGTTTTTT
TRBJ2-5	NA	TRBV6-1	many	CASSAARRTAQETQYF	TGTGCCAGCAGTGCGGCTCGGCGGACAGCCCAAGAGACCCAGTACTTC
TRBJ2-7	TRBD1	TRBV4-3	NA	CASSRETGESYEQYF	TGCGCCAGCAGCCGAGAGACAGGGGAATCCTACGAGCAGTACTTC
TRBJ1-2	NA	TRBV5-8	many	CASNTGVTYGYTF	TGTGCCAGCAATACGGGCGTAACCTATGGCTACACCTTC
TRBJ2-2	TRBD2	TRBV2	many	CASSEQLAGVGGELFF	TGTGCCAGCAGTGAACAGCTAGCGGGAGTAGGAGGGGAGCTGTTTTTT
TRBJ2-3	TRBD2	TRBV20-1	many	CSARDGEREMADTQYF	TGCAGTGCTAGAGATGGCGAGCGGGAGATGGCGGATACGCAGTATTTT
TRBJ2-1	TRBD1	TRBV11-2	NA	CASSLDRGPSHNEQFF	TGTGCCAGCAGCTTAGATAGGGGGCCCAGCCACAATGAGCAGTTCTTC
TRBJ2-1	TRBD2	TRBV12-3/TRBV12-4	many	CASLRGASGSKQFF	TGTGCCAGCCTCAGGGGGGCTAGCGGGAGTAAGCAGTTCTTC
TRBJ1-1	TRBD1	TRBV5-6	many	CASSLWNRGFINTEAFF	TGTGCCAGCAGCTTGTGGAACAGGGGATTCATCAACACTGAAGCTTTCTTT
TRBJ2-7	TRBD2	TRBV11-2	many	CASSFPWNSGRYEQYF	TGTGCCAGCAGCTTCCCTTGGAATAGCGGGAGGTACGAGCAGTACTTC
TRBJ2-1	NA	TRBV3-1	many	CASSQAGEQFF	TGTGCCAGCAGCCAAGCCGGGGAGCAGTTCTTC
TRBJ1-1	TRBD1	TRBV2	few	CASRSTGTALGTEAFF	TGTGCCAGCCGAAGTACCGGGACAGCCTTGGGCACTGAAGCTTTCTTT
TRBJ2-7	TRBD1	TRBV20-1	many	CSARGPDRGSYEQYF	TGCAGTGCTAGAGGCCCGGACAGGGGGAGCTACGAGCAGTACTTC
TRBJ2-2	TRBD2	TRBV6-5	NA	CASSYFAGGGTGELFF	TGTGCCAGCAGTTACTTTGCGGGAGGCGGCACCGGGGAGCTGTTTTTT
TRBJ1-2	TRBD1	TRBV5-1	many	CASSLGTGAGYGYTF	TGCGCCAGCAGCTTGGGGACAGGGGCCGGCTATGGCTACACCTTC
TRBJ1-5	TRBD1	TRBV7-2	few	CASSRMTGTGQPQHF	TGTGCCAGCAGCAGAATGACAGGGACAGGTCAGCCCCAGCATTTT
TRBJ2-3	TRBD2	TRBV5-1	NA	CASSFGTSGASTDTQYF	TGCGCCAGCAGCTTCGGGACTAGCGGGGCTAGCACAGATACGCAGTATTTT
TRBJ1-1	NA	TRBV11-3	many	CASSSRKDGSRAFF	TGTGCCAGCAGCTCGCGAAAGGACGGTTCAAGAGCTTTCTTT